These 25 T cell receptor beta chains were sequenced from one sample in a study of blood T cell repertoires in COVID-19. TCRdb's copy holds only in-frame clones and misses some; the assay was immunoSEQ multiplex PCR. This sample has roughly 240,000 clones, with roughly 80% found just once. Sequenced: peripheral blood. These receptors came from a woman in her seventies with acute or convalescent COVID-19.

This chain joins TRBV27 and TRBJ1-4; unclear D gene. Germline V gene data show CDR1 as MNHEY and CDR2 as SMNVEV (reference sequence). The CDR3 totals 15 residues. Trimming removed 6 bases at V and 8 bases at J, with 19 bases between. The CDR3 DNA reads as TGTGCCAGCAGACTCCGGGCCTCACAGCGGGAAAAACTGTTTTTT. The encoded protein is CASRLRASQREKLFF.

V is TRBV28 and J is TRBJ1-4; a weak D match, TRBD1 (6 bases). V lost 2 bases and J lost 5, with 15 bases in between. This CDR3 spans 16 amino acids. Germline V gene sequence: CDR1 MDHEN, CDR2 SYDVKM. The CDR3 nucleotides read TGTGCCAGCAGTTTAAGGGGGTCGGGGCGCAATGAAAAACTGTTTTTT. It yields the protein CASSLRGSGRNEKLFF.

The chain employs TRBV7-2 and TRBJ2-6, with TRBD1 matching 8 bases. This CDR3 spans 18 amino acids. The ends lost 7 bases at V and 0 bases at J; junction bases unmatched: 11. Germline CDR1 is SGHTA and CDR2 is FQGNSA. The CDR3 DNA sequence: TGTGCCAGCACGCCGATACAGGGGGGCTCCTCTGGGGCCAACGTCCTGACTTTC. Residues: CASTPIQGGSSGANVLTF.

This clone was found a few times. CDR3 DNA: TGTGCCAGCAGCTCCTCCCCCGGGACTTTGGGGACCCAGTACTTC. This gives the protein CASSSSPGTLGTQYF. V is TRBV7-2 and J is TRBJ2-5; weak D call: TRBD2 (6 bases). The CDR3 loop spans 15 amino acids. Germline loops: CDR1 SGHTA, CDR2 FQGNSA. The germline V and J ends were trimmed by 4 bases and 7 bases, with 19 bases remaining between them.

V and J are TRBV12-3 or TRBV12-4 and TRBJ2-7, with 8 bases identical to TRBD2. This CDR3 contains 13 residues. J was trimmed by 3 bases and V by 5 bases; bases with no gene match: 3. This CDR3 is CASSLGLDYEQYF. CDR3 bases: TGTGCCAGCAGTCTGGGACTAGACTACGAGCAGTACTTC.

The chain uses TRBV12-3 or TRBV12-4 and TRBJ1-5; D gene ambiguous. The CDR3 sequence is 13 residues long. Trimming stripped 7 bases from V and 7 bases from J, with 14 bases between. DNA for the CDR3: TGTGCCAGCACCATCGGAGTAGCCCAGCCCCAGCATTTT. Translating it yields CASTIGVAQPQHF.

With respect to this clone: Other DNA sequences within the sample encode an identical CDR3. The chain links TRBV7-8 to TRBJ1-2; 7 bases are shared with TRBD1. The CDR3 spans 13 residues. With V trimmed by 1 base and J by 7 bases, 3 bases remained unmatched. From germline, CDR1 is SGHVS and CDR2 FQNEAQ. The CDR3, as DNA: TGTGCCAGCAGCTTAGGACAGGGTGGTGGCTACACCTTC. This codes for CASSLGQGGGYTF.

This clone was detected only a few times. The V and J genes are TRBV3-1 (or the pseudogene TRBV3-2) and TRBJ1-2, with 8 bases lining up with TRBD1. This CDR3 has 15 residues. J was trimmed by 8 bases and V by 1 base; bases with no gene match: 9. The V gene's germline CDR1 is LGHDT and CDR2 YNNKEL (reference sequence). CDR3 sequence (DNA): TGTGCCAGCAGCCAAGGACAGGGGAATACCTGGGGCTACACCTTC. It codes for CASSQGQGNTWGYTF.

V is TRBV7-8 and J is TRBJ2-1; the match to TRBD2 covers 10 bases. CDR3 length: 18 residues. Trimming cost V 1 base and J 8 bases; bases outside gene matches: 14. CDR1 SGHVS and CDR2 FQNEAQ come from the germline V gene. The CDR3 DNA reads as TGTGCCAGCAGCTTAGGAATCCTAGCGGGGGCCACGGCCGATGAGCAGTTCTTC. Translating it yields CASSLGILAGATADEQFF. The whole variable domain, remainder taken from reference TRBV7-8 and TRBJ2-1, is GAGVSQSPRYKVAKRGQDVALRCDPISGHVSLFWYQQALGQGPEFLTYFQNEAQLDKSGLPSDRFFAERPEGSVSTLKIQRTQQEDSAVYLCASSLGILAGATADEQFFGPGTRLTVL.

The CDR3 sequence is CASSVEPRQTNTEAFF. CDR3 DNA sequence: TGTGCCAGCAGCGTAGAACCCCGACAGACAAACACTGAAGCTTTCTTT. The chain recombines TRBV9 with TRBJ1-1; maybe TRBD1 (5 bases). CDR1 and CDR2 (germline): SGDLS, YYNGEE. Trimming stripped 0 bases from V and 2 bases from J, with 14 bases between. This CDR3 spans 16 amino acids. Filled out from reference TRBV9 and TRBJ1-1, the complete variable domain reads DSGVTQTPKHLITATGQRVTLRCSPRSGDLSVYWYQQSLDQGLQFLIQYYNGEERAKGNILERFSAQQFPDLHSELNLSSLELGDSALYFCASSVEPRQTNTEAFFGQGTRLTVV.

V is TRBV14 and J is TRBJ2-3; tentatively, D is TRBD2 (5 bases). The CDR3 contains 15 residues. CDR1 and CDR2 from the germline V gene are SGHDN and FVKESK. V dropped 1 base and J dropped 0 bases, with 8 bases sitting between them. The CDR3 DNA follows: TGTGCCAGCAGCCAAGGAGAGGGCAGCACAGATACGCAGTATTTT. This sequence encodes CASSQGEGSTDTQYF.

The count of this clone is one. This sequence joins TRBV7-2 and TRBJ2-2; 14 nucleotides align to TRBD2. Germline V gene lookup returns CDR1 SGHTA and CDR2 FQGNSA. V was clipped by 0 bases and J by 5 bases; unmatched bases: 2. This CDR3 is 17 amino acids long. The CDR3 nucleotides read TGTGCCAGCAGCTTAGCCGGGACTAGCGGGGGAACCGGGGAGCTGTTTTTT. This gives the protein CASSLAGTSGGTGELFF.

The V gene is TRBV7-9, the J gene TRBJ1-5, with D perhaps TRBD1 (6 bases). V was clipped by 0 bases and J by 3 bases, with 9 bases between them. Germline values: CDR1 SEHNR, CDR2 FQNEAQ (reference sequence). This CDR3 region has 15 residues. DNA for the CDR3: TGTGCCAGCAGCTTAGCGGGGGACACCAATCAGCCCCAGCATTTT. Residues: CASSLAGDTNQPQHF.

The chain couples TRBV6-5 to TRBJ2-7; 10 bases are shared with TRBD2. Germline V gene sequence: CDR1 MNHEY, CDR2 SVGAGI. The CDR3 extends over 14 amino acids. With V trimmed by 7 bases and J by 2 bases, 5 bases remained unmatched. The CDR3 sequence is CASKRTSGTYEQYF. The CDR3, as DNA: TGTGCCAGCAAAAGGACTAGCGGAACCTACGAGCAGTACTTC.

The chain combines TRBV27 with TRBJ2-2; 10 bases are a match to TRBD2. Unmatched junction bases numbered 6, after V lost 5 bases and J lost 6 bases. The V gene's germline CDR1 is MNHEY and CDR2 SMNVEV (reference sequence). This CDR3 region has 15 residues. CDR3: CASSLKRGGAGELFF. The DNA of the CDR3 is TGTGCCAGCAGTCTGAAGCGGGGGGGAGCCGGGGAGCTGTTTTTT.

The rearrangement links TRBV11-2 to TRBJ1-5; D remains unclear. This CDR3 has 15 residues. The V end lost 1 base, the J end lost 9 bases, and 16 bases lay between the germline ends. CDR1 SGHAT and CDR2 FQNNGV come from the germline V gene. CDR3 sequence reads: CASSLVGGGEVPQHF. The CDR3 nucleotides are TGTGCCAGCAGCTTAGTGGGCGGTGGGGAGGTGCCCCAGCATTTT.

The rearrangement links TRBV12-3 or TRBV12-4 to TRBJ2-3; D is unclear. CDR3 size: 12 residues. The ends were cut back, 3 bases at V and 5 bases at J, with 6 bases in the middle. In nucleotides, the CDR3 is TGTGCCAGCAGTTTCGAGAGAGATACGCAGTATTTT. Encoded protein: CASSFERDTQYF.

V gene TRBV14 combines with J gene TRBJ1-2, with D possibly TRBD1 on 6 matching bases. Trimming cost V 4 bases and J 2 bases, with 23 bases left between them. Germline values: CDR1 SGHDN, CDR2 FVKESK. CDR3 size: 18 residues. CDR3 sequence (DNA): TGTGCCAGCAGCCTCCCGGCCGGGGGGCGCGGTGGAAACTATGGCTACACCTTC. Amino acid sequence: CASSLPAGGRGGNYGYTF.

The chain uses TRBV5-6 and TRBJ1-5, with D uncertain. Germline V gene sequence: CDR1 SGHDT, CDR2 YYEEEE. The CDR3 length is 15 residues. V gave up 3 bases and J gave up 4 bases, with 14 bases separating them. The CDR3 protein is CASSSILIPNQPQHF. The DNA of the CDR3 is TGTGCCAGCAGCTCCATACTGATACCGAATCAGCCCCAGCATTTT.

This clone was detected only once. V is TRBV18 and J is TRBJ1-1, with D uncertain. The CDR3 spans 13 residues. V was cut by 5 bases and J by 4 bases, with 11 bases left in between. CDR1 KGHSH and CDR2 LQKENI come from the germline V gene. CDR3: CASSANEGTEAFF. CDR3 sequence (DNA): TGTGCCAGCTCAGCTAATGAGGGCACTGAAGCTTTCTTT.

The V call is TRBV10-1, the J call TRBJ1-1; TRBD1 is a possible D gene (6 bases). Deletions cut 0 bases from V and 2 bases from J, with 10 bases between. CDR3 size: 15 residues. Germline CDR1 and CDR2: WNHNN and SYGVQD (reference sequence). DNA for the CDR3: TGCGCCAGCAGTGAGTCGGCAGGGGTTAACACTGAAGCTTTCTTT. It yields the protein CASSESAGVNTEAFF.

The CDR3, as DNA: TGCAGCGCCACACTGAGGGGGGGGTTAAGAGGCACTGAAGCTTTCTTT. Amino acid sequence: CSATLRGGLRGTEAFF. The chain is built from TRBV29-1 and TRBJ1-1; D perhaps matches TRBD1 (6 bases). Trimming left V 7 bases short and J 4 bases short, with 25 bases between. Germline-derived CDR1 and CDR2 are SQVTM and ANQGSEA. The CDR3 length is 16 residues.

The chain couples TRBV5-1 to TRBJ2-7; 7 nucleotides line up with TRBD1. CDR1 and CDR2 from the germline V gene are SGHRS and YFSETQ. J gave up 1 base and V 3 bases, and 10 bases lay outside the gene matches. The CDR3 has 16 amino acids. CDR3 loop: CASSSQLRTGSYEQYF. The CDR3, as DNA: TGCGCCAGCAGCTCCCAGCTTCGGACAGGTTCCTACGAGCAGTACTTC.

This chain connects TRBV5-1 to TRBJ2-5; no firm D call. The length of the CDR3 is 14 residues. Trimming removed 1 base from V and 1 base from J, with 8 bases in between. Germline loops: CDR1 SGHRS, CDR2 YFSETQ. CDR3 protein: CASSLITAQETQYF. The CDR3, as DNA: TGCGCCAGCAGCTTGATCACAGCCCAAGAGACCCAGTACTTC. The full variable domain, in which reference TRBV5-1 and TRBJ2-5 provide the parts outside the CDR3, is KAGVTQTPRYLIKTRGQQVTLSCSPISGHRSVSWYQQTPGQGLQFLFEYFSETQRNKGNFPGRFSGRQFSNSRSEMNVSTLELGDSALYLCASSLITAQETQYFGPGTRLLVL.

Comments on this clone: Different DNA sequences within this sample yield the same CDR3. This chain links TRBV5-1 with TRBJ2-7, with D possibly matching TRBD1 (5 bases). The CDR3 length is 14 residues. Trimming cost V 2 bases and J 0 bases, with 9 bases left between them. Per the germline V gene, CDR1 is SGHRS and CDR2 is YFSETQ. CDR3 region: CASSLSGLSYEQYF. In nucleotides, the CDR3 is TGCGCCAGCAGCTTATCAGGGCTCTCCTACGAGCAGTACTTC.